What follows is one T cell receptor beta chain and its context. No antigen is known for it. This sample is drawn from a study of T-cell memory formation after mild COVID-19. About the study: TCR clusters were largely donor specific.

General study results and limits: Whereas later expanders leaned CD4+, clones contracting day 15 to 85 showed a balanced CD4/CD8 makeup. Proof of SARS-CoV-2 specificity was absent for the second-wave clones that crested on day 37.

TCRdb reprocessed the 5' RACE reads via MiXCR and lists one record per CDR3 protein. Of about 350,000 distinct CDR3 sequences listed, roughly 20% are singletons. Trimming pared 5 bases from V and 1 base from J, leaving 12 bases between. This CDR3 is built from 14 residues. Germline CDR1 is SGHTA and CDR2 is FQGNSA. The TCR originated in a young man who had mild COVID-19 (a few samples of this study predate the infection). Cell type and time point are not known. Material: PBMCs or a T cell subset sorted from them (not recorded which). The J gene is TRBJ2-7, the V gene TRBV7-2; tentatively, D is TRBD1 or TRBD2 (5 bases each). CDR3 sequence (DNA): TGTGCCAGCAGCCTACAGTGGGGGTCCTACGAGCAGTACTTC. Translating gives CASSLQWGSYEQYF.